The 27 T cell receptor beta chains presented below share a single source sample, sequenced in a study of blood T cell repertoires in COVID-19. The assay was immunoSEQ multiplex PCR, and TCRdb's table has in-frame clones only and misses some. The sample has some 200,000 clones; approximately 90% are singletons. The specimen sequenced was peripheral blood. The origin of the receptors is a woman under 30 who had recovered from COVID-19.

CDR3 region: CASRKAGTSGRALCFEQFF. DNA for the CDR3: TGTGCCAGCCGAAAGGCCGGGACTAGCGGGAGGGCCCTCTGTTTTGAGCAGTTCTTC. The chain is built from TRBV21-1 and TRBJ2-1; TRBD2, the table's D call, was not compared with the DNA. TRBV21-1 is a pseudogene segment. The CDR3 covers 19 residues.

This chain connects TRBV4-1 to TRBJ1-2; 9 bases fit TRBD1. Germline CDR1 and CDR2: MGHRA and YSYEKL. The length of the CDR3 is 17 residues. Losses at the gene ends were 3 bases for V and 3 bases for J; bases not matched to a gene: 11. This chain's CDR3 is CASSHRVGTGQDYGYTF. CDR3 sequence (DNA): TGCGCCAGCAGCCACAGGGTAGGGACAGGGCAGGACTATGGCTACACCTTC.

The chain joins TRBV4-3 to TRBJ2-7, with TRBD2 matching 10 bases. Germline CDR1 LGHNA, CDR2 YSLEER. The ends lost 1 base at V and 2 bases at J; junction bases unmatched: 5. The CDR3 spans 16 residues. Here the CDR3 reads CASSQGVAGGPYEQYF. The CDR3 DNA reads as TGCGCCAGCAGCCAAGGAGTAGCGGGAGGTCCCTACGAGCAGTACTTC.

The chain joins TRBV6-5 to TRBJ1-3; D unresolved. This CDR3 spans 14 amino acids. Germline CDR1 MNHEY, CDR2 SVGAGI. Trimming cost V 3 bases and J 8 bases, with 14 bases left between them. This chain's CDR3 is CASSYRFSADTIYF. The CDR3 region has the DNA TGTGCCAGCAGTTATAGGTTCTCCGCGGACACCATATATTTT.

CDR3 loop: CASSRMGLASTDTQYF. In nucleotides, the CDR3 is TGTGCCAGCAGTCGGATGGGACTAGCGTCCACAGATACGCAGTATTTT. The V gene is TRBV28, the J gene TRBJ2-3, with TRBD2 matching 10 bases. Germline V CDR1 and CDR2: MDHEN, SYDVKM. This CDR3 region has 16 residues. The J segment lost 2 bases and the V segment lost 5 bases, leaving 7 bases of the junction unmatched.

V gene TRBV2 combines with J gene TRBJ1-1, with 7 positions matching TRBD1. J lost 11 bases, V lost 7 bases, and 13 bases had no gene match. This CDR3 has 13 amino acids. Germline values: CDR1 SNHLY, CDR2 FYNNEI. The CDR3 DNA follows: TGTGCCAGCAATTCCGGGACAGTTAAAAGTGCTTTCTTT. It is translated as CASNSGTVKSAFF.

J is TRBJ2-1 and V is TRBV30; no reliable D call. This CDR3 has 11 amino acids. Trimming shortened V by 3 bases and J by 7 bases, and 7 bases separated the two germline ends. Germline CDR1 reads GTSNPN; CDR2 reads SVGIG (reference sequence). The CDR3 loop reads CAWSETNEQFF. Written as DNA, the CDR3 is TGTGCCTGGAGCGAGACAAATGAGCAGTTCTTC.

The chain joins TRBV3-1 (or the pseudogene TRBV3-2) to TRBJ1-1; 8 bases line up with TRBD1. J was trimmed by 8 bases and V by 5 bases; bases with no gene match: 4. CDR1 and CDR2 (germline): LGHDT, YNNKEL (reference sequence). This CDR3 is 12 amino acids long. The CDR3 protein is CASSYRDREAFF. The CDR3 nucleotides are TGTGCCAGCAGCTACCGGGACAGGGAAGCTTTCTTT.

The chain couples TRBV4-3 to TRBJ2-1; TRBD1 matches at 7 bases. The V segment lost 4 bases and the J segment 7 bases; nucleotides outside the gene matches: 7. There are 14 residues in the CDR3. CDR1 LGHNA and CDR2 YSLEER come from the germline V gene. Here the CDR3 reads CASSRNDRANEQFF. As DNA, the CDR3 is TGCGCCAGCAGCCGAAACGACAGGGCGAATGAGCAGTTCTTC.

V gene TRBV25-1 combines with J gene TRBJ1-2; D not certain. CDR1 is MGHDK and CDR2 is SYGVNS in the germline V gene. CDR3 length equals 14 residues. V dropped 3 bases and J dropped 2 bases, with 10 bases sitting between them. The CDR3 region has the DNA TGTGCCAGCAGTGAGGATAAAGCGAACTATGGCTACACCTTC. The encoded protein is CASSEDKANYGYTF.

This clone was picked up a small number of times. The chain couples TRBV5-1 to TRBJ2-7; D might be TRBD2 (6 bases). With 4 bases removed from V and 0 bases from J, the gap between germline ends came to 14 bases. This CDR3 is built from 15 residues. The germline gives CDR1 SGHRS, CDR2 YFSETQ. The CDR3 spells CASSGGLLHSYEQYF. CDR3 nucleotide sequence: TGCGCCAGCAGCGGCGGACTACTACACTCCTACGAGCAGTACTTC.

With regard to this clone: Other DNA sequences within the sample encode an identical CDR3. The chain recombines TRBV6-5 with TRBJ1-5, with 7 bases fitting TRBD1. The CDR3 is 15 residues long. V dropped 4 bases and J dropped 0; count of bases not matched to a gene: 3. Germline V gives CDR1 MNHEY, CDR2 SVGAGI. CDR3 residues: CASSSTGYSNQPQHF. In DNA, the CDR3 is TGTGCCAGCAGTTCGACAGGGTATAGCAATCAGCCCCAGCATTTT.

The chain has TRBV19 and TRBJ1-6, with D possibly being TRBD1 (6 bases). V was shortened by 6 bases and J by 8 bases, with 17 bases between the two germline ends. This CDR3 region has 15 residues. Germline V gene sequence: CDR1 LNHDA, CDR2 SQIVND (reference sequence). CDR3 in DNA: TGTGCCAGTAGCGCCACAGGGTCTGGGGATTCACCCCTCCACTTT. Its protein product is CASSATGSGDSPLHF.

The count of this clone is one. The J gene is TRBJ2-7, the V gene TRBV6-2 or TRBV6-3; 12 nucleotides line up with TRBD2. J gave up 2 bases and V 6 bases, and 2 bases lay outside the gene matches. The CDR3 sequence is 14 residues long. Per the germline V gene, CDR1 is MNHEY and CDR2 is SVGEGT. The CDR3 sequence: CASSRTSGAYEQYF. The CDR3 bases are TGTGCCAGCAGCCGGACTAGCGGGGCCTACGAGCAGTACTTC.

This CDR3 is CASRPSSGSYEQYF. The CDR3 DNA reads TGTGCCAGCAGGCCCTCTAGCGGGAGTTACGAGCAGTACTTC. J is TRBJ2-7 and V is TRBV11-1; 10 nucleotides align to TRBD2. Losses at the gene ends were 6 bases for V and 4 bases for J; bases not matched to a gene: 6. Germline V lookup: CDR1 SGHAT, CDR2 FQDESV (reference sequence). This CDR3 has 14 amino acids.

CDR3 sequence reads: CASRPGGRGVQPQHF. The CDR3 DNA follows: TGTGCCAGCAGGCCAGGTGGGCGCGGGGTTCAGCCCCAGCATTTT. This chain connects TRBV7-2 to TRBJ1-5, with unresolved D. V was pared by 6 bases and J by 6 bases, with 18 bases between. Germline CDR1 reads SGHTA; CDR2 reads FQGNSA. The CDR3 is 15 amino acids.

The chain combines TRBV28 with TRBJ1-1, with D possibly matching TRBD1 (5 bases). The CDR3 has 15 residues. V dropped 4 bases and J dropped 4 bases, with 16 bases sitting between them. The germline V gene has CDR1 MDHEN and CDR2 SYDVKM. The CDR3, as DNA: TGTGCCAGCAGTTATTTCCTGGGGCTGGGCACTGAAGCTTTCTTT. Encoded protein: CASSYFLGLGTEAFF.

This clone was counted between two and nine times. The chain combines TRBV7-9 with TRBJ1-3; 7 bases are a match to TRBD1. The CDR3 contains 17 residues. Looked up from germline, CDR1 is SEHNR and CDR2 is FQNEAQ (reference sequence). With 5 bases clipped from V and 0 bases from J, the junction kept 10 bases outside the gene matches. CDR3 DNA: TGTGCCAGCAGCCTACCTTACAGGGGCCGCTCTGGAAACACCATATATTTT. This sequence encodes CASSLPYRGRSGNTIYF.

In its sample, this clone was seen a few times. The chain employs TRBV10-3 and TRBJ1-5; D is perhaps TRBD1 (6 bases). The CDR3 sequence is 14 residues long. CDR1 ENHRY and CDR2 SYGVKD come from the germline V gene. The germline V and J ends were trimmed by 0 bases and 6 bases, with 9 bases remaining between them. CDR3 residues: CAISESQGVQPQHF. The CDR3, as DNA: TGTGCCATCAGTGAGTCACAGGGTGTTCAGCCCCAGCATTTT.

In DNA form, the CDR3 reads TGTGCCACCAGTGAAATGGGGGCGTCTTCTGGCTACACCTTC. This encodes CATSEMGASSGYTF. The gene calls are TRBV24-1 and TRBJ1-2; perhaps TRBD1 as D (6 bases). Germline CDR1 reads KGHDR; CDR2 reads SFDVKD. There are 14 residues in the CDR3. Trimming stripped 4 bases from V and 7 bases from J, with 15 bases between.

The V and J genes are TRBV7-2 and TRBJ1-6; the D gene is possibly TRBD1 (5 bases). Per germline, CDR1 SGHTA and CDR2 FQGNSA. With 0 bases removed from V and 1 base from J, the gap between germline ends came to 13 bases. The CDR3 loop spans 18 amino acids. The CDR3, as DNA: TGTGCCAGCAGCTTAGCTCGGCCGGGGGGATCCTATAATTCACCCCTCCACTTT. Encoded protein: CASSLARPGGSYNSPLHF.

This clone was observed a few times. V is TRBV6-5 and J is TRBJ2-7; 7 bases match TRBD1. CDR1 is MNHEY, CDR2 SVGAGI, per germline. This CDR3 is 12 amino acids long. The trim removed 11 bases at V and 5 bases at J, leaving 9 bases unmatched. CDR3 nucleotides: TGTGCCGCCCGACAGGGTTCCCACGAGCAGTACTTC. Amino acid sequence: CAARQGSHEQYF.

The chain is built from TRBV11-1 and TRBJ2-1; 10 nucleotides line up with TRBD2. The trim removed 6 bases at V and 7 bases at J, leaving 12 bases unmatched. Germline assignment: CDR1 SGHAT and CDR2 FQDESV (reference sequence). This CDR3 is 16 amino acids long. CDR3 sequence (DNA): TGTGCCAGCAGATCAACACGGCTAGCGGGAGAAAATGAGCAGTTCTTC. Translation gives CASRSTRLAGENEQFF.

The sample holds a few counts of this clone. The chain couples TRBV3-1 (or the pseudogene TRBV3-2) to TRBJ2-1; 7 bases match TRBD1. This CDR3 comprises 15 residues. Germline trimming cut 1 base from V and 2 bases from J; bases unmatched to any gene: 2. Germline V gene lookup returns CDR1 LGHDT and CDR2 YNNKEL (reference sequence). The CDR3 region is CASSQGQGAYNEQFF. CDR3 DNA: TGTGCCAGCAGCCAAGGCCAGGGGGCCTACAATGAGCAGTTCTTC.

J is TRBJ2-1 and V is TRBV7-2, with TRBD2 matching 8 bases. The CDR3 is 16 amino acids. Germline lookup yields CDR1 SGHTA and CDR2 FQGNSA. V lost 4 bases to trimming and J lost 11 bases; unmatched junction nucleotides: 16. CDR3 bases: TGTGCCAGCAGCTCAGAGAGGGCGGGAGGATTCTTGAAGCAGTTCTTC. It specifies CASSSERAGGFLKQFF. Filled out from reference TRBV7-2 and TRBJ2-1, the complete variable domain reads GAGVSQSPSNKVTEKGKDVELRCDPISGHTALYWYRQSLGQGLEFLIYFQGNSAPDKSGLPSDRFSAERTGGSVSTLTIQRTQQEDSAVYLCASSSERAGGFLKQFFGPGTRLTVL.

The rearrangement uses TRBV11-2 and TRBJ2-1, with TRBD2 matching over 10 bases. The CDR3 spans 16 residues. Germline CDR1 is SGHAT and CDR2 is FQNNGV. With 3 bases clipped from V and 7 bases from J, the junction kept 9 bases outside the gene matches. The CDR3 DNA follows: TGTGCCAGCAGCTTCCTAGCGGGAGTAGGTTTAAATGAGCAGTTCTTC. Its translation is CASSFLAGVGLNEQFF.

This clone was seen a few times. The V gene is TRBV4-2, the J gene TRBJ2-3; 9 bases map to TRBD2. V shed 0 bases, J shed 4 bases, and the junction held 11 bases outside the gene matches. Germline V gives CDR1 LGHNA, CDR2 YNFKEQ. The CDR3 spans 18 residues. In nucleotides, the CDR3 is TGTGCCAGCAGCCAAGAGGGGGTCGGGCTAGCGGGACCAGATACGCAGTATTTT. Translated, it gives CASSQEGVGLAGPDTQYF.